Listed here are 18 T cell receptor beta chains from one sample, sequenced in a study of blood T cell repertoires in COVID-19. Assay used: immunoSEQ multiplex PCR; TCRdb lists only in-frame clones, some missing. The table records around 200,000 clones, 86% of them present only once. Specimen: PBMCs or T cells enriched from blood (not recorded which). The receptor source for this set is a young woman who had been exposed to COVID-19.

In nucleotides, the CDR3 is TGTGCCAGCAGCAGCTACAGGGGTAGCTACACCTTC. It translates to CASSSYRGSYTF. This chain links TRBV7-2 with TRBJ1-2; 7 nucleotides agree with TRBD1. Germline CDR1 reads SGHTA; CDR2 reads FQGNSA. V was pared by 5 bases and J by 9 bases, with 6 bases of the junction left unmatched. This CDR3 contains 12 residues.

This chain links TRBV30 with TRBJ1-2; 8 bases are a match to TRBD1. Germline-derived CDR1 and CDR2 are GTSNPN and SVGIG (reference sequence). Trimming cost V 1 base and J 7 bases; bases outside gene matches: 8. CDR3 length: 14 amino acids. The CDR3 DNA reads TGTGCCTGGAGTGCCCCGGACAGGGCCGGTGGCTACACCTTC. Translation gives CAWSAPDRAGGYTF.

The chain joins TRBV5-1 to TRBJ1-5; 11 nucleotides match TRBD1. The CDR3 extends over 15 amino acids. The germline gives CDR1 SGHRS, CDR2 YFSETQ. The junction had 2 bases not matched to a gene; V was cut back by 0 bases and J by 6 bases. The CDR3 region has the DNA TGCGCCAGCAGCTTGGGGACAGGGGGCATTCAGCCCCAGCATTTT. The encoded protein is CASSLGTGGIQPQHF.

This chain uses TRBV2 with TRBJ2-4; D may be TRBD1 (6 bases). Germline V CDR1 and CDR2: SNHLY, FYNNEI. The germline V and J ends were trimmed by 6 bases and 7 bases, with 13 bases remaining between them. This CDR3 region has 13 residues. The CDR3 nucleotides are TGTGCCAGCAGCATCCGGGACAACAACATTCAGTACTTC. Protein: CASSIRDNNIQYF. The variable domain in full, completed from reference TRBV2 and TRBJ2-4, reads EPEVTQTPSHQVTQMGQEVILRCVPISNHLYFYWYRQILGQKVEFLVSFYNNEISEKSEIFDDQFSVERPDGSNFTLKIRSTKLEDSAMYFCASSIRDNNIQYFGAGTRLSVL.

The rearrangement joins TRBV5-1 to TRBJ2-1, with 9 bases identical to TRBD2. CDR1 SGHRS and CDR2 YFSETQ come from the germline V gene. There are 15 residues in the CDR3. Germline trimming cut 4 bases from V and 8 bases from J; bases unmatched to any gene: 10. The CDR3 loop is CASSRTELAGYEQFF. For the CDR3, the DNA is TGCGCCAGCAGCCGGACAGAACTAGCGGGCTATGAGCAGTTCTTC.

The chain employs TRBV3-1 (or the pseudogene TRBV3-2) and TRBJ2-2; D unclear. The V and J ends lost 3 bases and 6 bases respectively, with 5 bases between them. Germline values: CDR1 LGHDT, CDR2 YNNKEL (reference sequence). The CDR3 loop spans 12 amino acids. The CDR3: CASSHHPGELFF. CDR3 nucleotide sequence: TGTGCCAGCAGCCATCATCCCGGGGAGCTGTTTTTT.

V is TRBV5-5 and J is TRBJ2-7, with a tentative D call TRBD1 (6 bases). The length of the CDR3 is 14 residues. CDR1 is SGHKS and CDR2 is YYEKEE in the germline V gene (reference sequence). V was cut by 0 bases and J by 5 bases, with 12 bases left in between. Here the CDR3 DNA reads TGTGCCAGCAGCTTGGGCAGGGGTAACCACGAGCAGTACTTC. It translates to CASSLGRGNHEQYF.

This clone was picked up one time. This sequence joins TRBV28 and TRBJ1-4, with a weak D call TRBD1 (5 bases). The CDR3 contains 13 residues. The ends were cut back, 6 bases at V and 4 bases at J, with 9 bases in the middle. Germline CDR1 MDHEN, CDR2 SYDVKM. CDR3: CASRQGNNEKLFF. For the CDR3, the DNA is TGTGCCAGCAGGCAGGGCAATAATGAAAAACTGTTTTTT.

The DNA for the CDR3 is TGTGCCAGCAGCCAAGGGACAGACCACGAGCAGTACTTC. Residues: CASSQGTDHEQYF. This sequence joins TRBV4-2 and TRBJ2-7, with a possible D match to TRBD1 (6 bases). Germline V gene sequence: CDR1 LGHNA, CDR2 YNFKEQ. The CDR3 consists of 13 residues. V lost 1 base and J lost 5, with 9 bases in between.

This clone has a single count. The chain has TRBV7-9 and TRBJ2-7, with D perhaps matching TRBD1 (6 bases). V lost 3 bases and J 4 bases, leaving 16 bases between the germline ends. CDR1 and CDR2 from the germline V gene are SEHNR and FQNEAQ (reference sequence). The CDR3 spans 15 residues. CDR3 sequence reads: CASSLAEGVGYEQYF. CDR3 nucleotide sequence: TGTGCCAGCAGCTTGGCTGAGGGGGTCGGGTACGAGCAGTACTTC.

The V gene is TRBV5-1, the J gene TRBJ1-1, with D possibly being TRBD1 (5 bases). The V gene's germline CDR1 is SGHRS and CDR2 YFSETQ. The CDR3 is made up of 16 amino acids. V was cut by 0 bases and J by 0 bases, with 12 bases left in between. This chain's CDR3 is CASSLVSGIMNTEAFF. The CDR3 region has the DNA TGCGCCAGCAGCTTGGTGTCAGGGATAATGAACACTGAAGCTTTCTTT.

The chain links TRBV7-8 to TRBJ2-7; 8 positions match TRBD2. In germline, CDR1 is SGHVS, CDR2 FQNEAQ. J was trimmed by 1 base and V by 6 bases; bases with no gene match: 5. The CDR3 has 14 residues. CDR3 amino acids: CASSSGDISYEQYF. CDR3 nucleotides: TGTGCCAGCAGTAGCGGGGACATTTCCTACGAGCAGTACTTC.

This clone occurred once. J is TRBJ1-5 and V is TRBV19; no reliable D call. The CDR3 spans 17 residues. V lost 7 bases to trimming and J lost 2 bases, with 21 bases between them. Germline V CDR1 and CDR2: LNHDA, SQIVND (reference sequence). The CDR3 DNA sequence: TGTGCCAGTATCCCAAGCTGGCGGGCGCGGGGCAATCAGCCCCAGCATTTT. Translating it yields CASIPSWRARGNQPQHF.

In DNA, the CDR3 is TGTGCCGGGGAGGGAGCGCTACACTACGAGCAGTACTTC. This gives the protein CAGEGALHYEQYF. The chain combines TRBV30 with TRBJ2-7, with 7 bases fitting TRBD2. The CDR3 sequence is 13 residues long. Germline V gene data show CDR1 as GTSNPN and CDR2 as SVGIG (reference sequence). The V segment lost 8 bases and the J segment 3 bases; nucleotides outside the gene matches: 10.

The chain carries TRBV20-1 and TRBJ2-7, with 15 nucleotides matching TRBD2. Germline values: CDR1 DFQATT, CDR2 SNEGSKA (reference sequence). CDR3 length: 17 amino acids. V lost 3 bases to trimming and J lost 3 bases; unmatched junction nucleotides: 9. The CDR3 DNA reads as TGCAGTGCTAGTAACCCCGGGACTAGCGGGGGGCACTACGAGCAGTACTTC. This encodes CSASNPGTSGGHYEQYF.

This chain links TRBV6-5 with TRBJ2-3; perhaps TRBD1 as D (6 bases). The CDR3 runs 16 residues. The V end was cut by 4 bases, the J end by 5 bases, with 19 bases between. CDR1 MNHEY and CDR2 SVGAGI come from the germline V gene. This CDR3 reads CASSSPMRGLGDTQYF. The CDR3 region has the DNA TGTGCCAGCAGTTCTCCAATGAGGGGGTTGGGAGATACGCAGTATTTT.

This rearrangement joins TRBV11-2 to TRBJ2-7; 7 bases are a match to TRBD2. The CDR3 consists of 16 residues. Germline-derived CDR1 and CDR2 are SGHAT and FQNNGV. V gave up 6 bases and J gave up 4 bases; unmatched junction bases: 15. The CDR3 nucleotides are TGTGCCAGCAGTCGGACGGAGCCCTCGGGGGGATACGAGCAGTACTTC. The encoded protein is CASSRTEPSGGYEQYF.

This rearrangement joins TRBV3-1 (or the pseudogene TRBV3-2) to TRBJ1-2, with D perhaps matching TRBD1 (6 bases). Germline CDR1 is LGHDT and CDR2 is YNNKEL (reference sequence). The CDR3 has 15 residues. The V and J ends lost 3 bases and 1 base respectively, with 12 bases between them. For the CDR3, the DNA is TGTGCCAGCAGCCAGGGGAACAGGGTTAACTATGGCTACACCTTC. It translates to CASSQGNRVNYGYTF.